These 3 T cell receptor beta chains originate from one sample sequenced in a study of PD-1 blockade in classical Hodgkin lymphoma (dated by TCRdb to the early 2020s). The library relied on the immunoSEQ multiplex PCR assay. TCRdb mirrors the immuneACCESS table, restricted to in-frame sequences. Some clones are absent from its copies; in checked studies, under half trace to an unresolved V gene, and the reason for the others is unknown. This sample has over 25,000 clones in its table, and 72% of those were observed once. The ten largest clones represent roughly 4% of the sample. The time point label here, explained by the study, means: cycle 4 day 1 (C4D1), after less than seven weeks of nivolumab. Every trial patient had relapsed after autologous stem cell transplantation, and cohorts A, B and C differed in prior brentuximab vedotin exposure. This specimen consisted of peripheral blood mononuclear cells (PBMCs), obtained before the fourth cycle of nivolumab. The receptor source for this set is a human donor with classical Hodgkin lymphoma.

This rearrangement joins TRBV9 to TRBJ1-2; possible D gene TRBD1, 5 bases. V dropped 3 bases and J dropped 3 bases, with 15 bases sitting between them. The V gene's germline CDR1 is SGDLS and CDR2 YYNGEE. The CDR3 is 15 residues long. The CDR3 sequence: CASSEQRGRHYGYTF. CDR3 DNA sequence: TGTGCCAGCAGCGAGCAACGGGGGAGACACTATGGCTACACCTTC.

The genes are TRBV27 and TRBJ1-2, with 7 positions matching TRBD1. V trimming: 3 bases; J trimming: 8 bases; junction bases outside the gene matches: 9. CDR1 is MNHEY, CDR2 SMNVEV, per germline (reference sequence). The CDR3 runs 14 residues. CDR3 amino acids: CASSFAQGGRGYTF. CDR3 DNA: TGTGCCAGCAGTTTCGCCCAGGGGGGCCGAGGCTACACCTTC.

CDR3 amino acids: CASRLSQGNQPQHF. The CDR3 DNA reads as TGTGCCAGCAGGCTATCGCAGGGGAATCAGCCCCAGCATTTT. The V gene is TRBV27, the J gene TRBJ1-5; TRBD1 might be the D (6 bases). Germline V gene lookup returns CDR1 MNHEY and CDR2 SMNVEV (reference sequence). The CDR3 contains 14 residues. The V and J ends lost 6 bases and 4 bases respectively, with 13 bases between them.